Listed here are 13 T cell receptor beta chains from one sample, sequenced in a study of early T cells in non-severe SARS-CoV-2 infection. TCRdb called the 5' RACE reads again in MiXCR, with one record for every CDR3 protein. The sample lists 50,000 to 55,000 distinct CDR3 sequences, around 8.4% occurring once. What was sequenced was whole blood. The source of these receptors is an adult who was a healthcare worker with PCR-confirmed SARS-CoV-2 infection or an uninfected control (not recorded which).

The chain carries TRBV27 and TRBJ2-4; D possibly corresponds to TRBD2 (6 bases). The V end was cut by 8 bases, the J end by 0 bases, with 8 bases between. CDR1 is MNHEY, CDR2 SMNVEV, per germline (reference sequence). The CDR3 runs 13 residues. CDR3 region: CASGTPAKNIQYF. In DNA, the CDR3 is TGTGCCAGCGGGACTCCAGCCAAAAACATTCAGTACTTC.

This clonotype was recorded at least ten times. The chain uses TRBV7-2 and TRBJ2-3; TRBD1 matches at 7 bases. This CDR3 has 15 residues. J lost 4 bases, V lost 1 base, and 5 bases had no gene match. CDR1 SGHTA and CDR2 FQGNSA come from the germline V gene. CDR3 in amino acids: CASSLVRQGADTQYF. CDR3 DNA sequence: TGTGCCAGCAGCTTAGTCCGGCAGGGGGCAGATACGCAGTATTTT.

V and J are TRBV29-1 and TRBJ1-2; D ambiguous. CDR1 SQVTM and CDR2 ANQGSEA come from the germline V gene. The CDR3 sequence is 14 residues long. V lost 4 bases and J 0 bases, leaving 12 bases between the germline ends. The CDR3 DNA is TGCAGCGTTGTTTCGCCCAGAGCTAACTATGGCTACACCTTC. It translates to CSVVSPRANYGYTF.

In this sample, this clonotype turned up a few times. This sequence joins TRBV9 and TRBJ2-1; D may be TRBD1 or TRBD2 (5 bases each). CDR1 is SGDLS, CDR2 YYNGEE, per germline. V lost 0 bases and J 0 bases, leaving 7 bases between the germline ends. The CDR3 covers 15 residues. The CDR3 here is CASSVVGGSYNEQFF. CDR3 sequence (DNA): TGTGCCAGCAGCGTAGTTGGGGGCTCCTACAATGAGCAGTTCTTC.

In its sample, this clonotype was seen many times. The rearrangement links TRBV20-1 to TRBJ1-5; tentative D call: TRBD1 (6 bases). The length of the CDR3 is 16 residues. V dropped 1 base and J dropped 1 base, with 14 bases sitting between them. Germline V gives CDR1 DFQATT, CDR2 SNEGSKA (reference sequence). DNA for the CDR3: TGCAGTGCTAGAGTTGGGGGCAGCCTGAGCAATCAGCCCCAGCATTTT. It translates to CSARVGGSLSNQPQHF.

In its sample, this clonotype was seen many times. The V gene is TRBV20-1, the J gene TRBJ2-7; TRBD2 aligns across 7 bases. Germline V lookup: CDR1 DFQATT, CDR2 SNEGSKA (reference sequence). The V segment lost 0 bases and the J segment 4 bases; nucleotides outside the gene matches: 12. The CDR3 loop spans 16 amino acids. The CDR3 DNA is TGCAGTGCTAGAGATGTTGGCGGCGGGAGTACTTACGAGCAGTACTTC. Encoded protein: CSARDVGGGSTYEQYF.

In its sample, this clonotype was seen many times. The chain is built from TRBV5-6 and TRBJ2-2; D is possibly TRBD2 (7 bases). Trimming left V 2 bases short and J 3 bases short, with 11 bases between. Germline lookup yields CDR1 SGHDT and CDR2 YYEEEE. CDR3 length equals 15 residues. CDR3: CASSLRGAYTGELFF. The CDR3 DNA reads as TGTGCCAGCAGCTTACGGGGGGCCTACACCGGGGAGCTGTTTTTT.

This clonotype was counted between two and nine times. The chain carries TRBV27 and TRBJ2-7; weak D call: TRBD1 (6 bases). Looked up from germline, CDR1 is MNHEY and CDR2 is SMNVEV (reference sequence). The length of the CDR3 is 13 residues. Trimming cost V 5 bases and J 4 bases, with 12 bases left between them. The CDR3 loop is CASSPDRLYEQYF. The CDR3 DNA sequence: TGTGCCAGCAGTCCGGACAGATTGTACGAGCAGTACTTC.

The sample holds many counts of this clonotype. The chain couples TRBV6-2 or TRBV6-3 to TRBJ2-7; D is ambiguous. The CDR3 extends over 12 amino acids. Germline V CDR1 and CDR2: MNHEY, SVGEGT. The V end lost 2 bases, the J end lost 6 bases, and 8 bases lay between the germline ends. CDR3 in DNA: TGTGCCAGCAGTTACCCCCCCTCCGAGCAGTACTTC. Translating it yields CASSYPPSEQYF.

This clonotype was seen at least ten times. The rearrangement uses TRBV15 and TRBJ1-4, with 7 bases identical to TRBD1. Germline trimming cut 3 bases from V and 5 bases from J; bases unmatched to any gene: 12. Germline V gives CDR1 LNHNV, CDR2 YYDKDF (reference sequence). The CDR3 length is 17 residues. CDR3 DNA: TGTGCCACCAGCAGGGAATATTCGGGACAGTCCAATGAAAAACTGTTTTTT. It is translated as CATSREYSGQSNEKLFF.

This clonotype has at least ten counts. The chain employs TRBV5-5 and TRBJ2-3; D is unresolved. V was pared by 4 bases and J by 2 bases, with 8 bases between. Germline V CDR1 and CDR2: SGHKS, YYEKEE (reference sequence). The CDR3 spans 13 residues. In DNA form, the CDR3 reads TGTGCCAGCAGCAACAGCCACACAGATACGCAGTATTTT. This codes for CASSNSHTDTQYF.

This clonotype was recorded at least ten times. This chain uses TRBV19 with TRBJ1-5; TRBD1 might be the D (5 bases). This CDR3 is 13 amino acids long. Germline V gives CDR1 LNHDA, CDR2 SQIVND (reference sequence). Trimming removed 0 bases at V and 5 bases at J, with 5 bases between. The CDR3 is CASSIDRDQPQHF. Here the CDR3 DNA reads TGTGCCAGTAGTATAGACAGGGATCAGCCCCAGCATTTT.

Only a few counts were recorded for this clonotype. The chain couples TRBV15 to TRBJ2-3; D uncertain. The CDR3 is 15 amino acids. V was pared by 4 bases and J by 4 bases, with 15 bases between. Germline V gene lookup returns CDR1 LNHNV and CDR2 YYDKDF (reference sequence). The CDR3 nucleotides are TGTGCCACCAGCACCTCAAGGTTACTGGCAGATACGCAGTATTTT. Translated, it gives CATSTSRLLADTQYF.